This TCR beta chain was identified during a study of cytomegalovirus exposure and HLA in healthy donors. Overall study: In an early release, HLA-typed donors contributed about 80 million unique TCR sequences.

The CDR3 is 15 amino acids. Germline-derived CDR1 and CDR2 are SGDLS and YYNGEE. V shed 1 base and J shed 4 bases, with 15 bases lying between them. Regarding the study as a whole: TCR beta V- and J-gene trimming, according to a later analysis, was linked to a missense DCLRE1C variant.

PCR was performed using 60 Vbeta and 13 Jbeta primers. Original data processing: The count from a later analysis was about 80 million unique TCR beta chains, some 10 million of them shared. Data came from immunoSEQ multiplex PCR; TCRdb stores just in-frame clones and leaves some out. V and J calls plus clone size are reproduced from that table; the DNA served to infer D and trimming. Of around 100,000 clones in the sample, over 70% were seen once. Remarks on this clone: Its specificity is unknown.

Sequenced material: PBMCs. J is TRBJ2-7 and V is TRBV9; possible D gene TRBD2, 5 bases. This clonotype was obtained from a man over 45 in good health and CMV-seropositive. The CDR3 spells CASSVLAGAGYEQYF. CDR3 DNA: TGTGCCAGCAGCGTATTGGCGGGCGCTGGATACGAGCAGTACTTC.